This TCR beta chain originates from a study of technical replicates of blood from a handful of donors. The data were produced by immunoSEQ multiplex PCR, yet TCRdb's version contains in-frame clones alone and is incomplete. The sample holds 53,000 or so clones, 90% to 95% seen once. This CDR3 has 13 amino acids. With 6 bases removed from V and 5 bases from J, the gap between germline ends came to 11 bases. CDR1 and CDR2 from the germline V gene are KGHSH and LQKENI. This clone was seen just once. The chain links TRBV18 to TRBJ2-1; no clear D. This receptor was obtained from a human donor in good health. Some clones in this sample may be carry-over from other donors' samples. Sequencing was performed on PBMCs. Written as DNA, the CDR3 is TGTGCCAGCTCGGCGTACCTAGACAATGAGCAGTTCTTC. Encoded protein: CASSAYLDNEQFF.